Listed below are T cell receptor beta chains from one sample, sequenced in a study of T cell responses to AZD1222 COVID-19 vaccine. Assay: immunoSEQ multiplex PCR; the TCRdb copy retains only in-frame clones and omits some. This table holds tens of thousands of clones, roughly 93% found once. The specimen comprised peripheral blood, sampled on day 0 of AZD1222 vaccination. The receptors derive from an adult in good health. Both conserved end residues are part of each CDR3.

TRBV7-7,TRBJ2-7,CASSLAGTTYEQYF
TRBV7-9,TRBJ1-3,CAGRAGVSSSGNTIYF
TRBV4-2,TRBJ1-3,CASSQQGAEGNTIYF
TRBV7-2,TRBJ2-7,CASSLGRQAYEQYF
TRBV7-8,TRBJ2-7,CASSLGDRSYEQYF
TRBV28,TRBJ2-6,CASTPLSGANVLTF
TRBV6-5,TRBJ2-6,CASYPESSGANVLTF
TRBV9,TRBJ2-6,CASSVSGANVLTF
TRBV12-3/TRBV12-4,TRBJ1-1,CASSKGQYTEAFF
TRBV6-5,TRBJ1-1,CASSSPRQRAEAFF
TRBV9,TRBJ2-5,CASSVEGGGETQYF
TRBV7-9,TRBJ2-5,CASSLPRGEKYF
TRBV9,TRBJ1-3,CASSVMESSGNTIYF
TRBV5-1,TRBJ2-1,CASSLVPSSNEQFF
TRBV7-9,TRBJ2-5,CASSFYGQETQYF
TRBV5-1,TRBJ2-5,CASSLEPPQETQYF
TRBV6-5,TRBJ1-1,CASSYSDGGGTEAFF
TRBV27,TRBJ1-6,CASSLGGDRGIYNSPLHF
TRBV4-2,TRBJ1-2,CASSQEADNYGYTF
TRBV5-1,TRBJ1-1,CASSRQGLLTEAFF
TRBV5-1,TRBJ2-7,CASSSRQGSAGEQYF
TRBV4-1,TRBJ1-6,CASRPGPQGPSNSPLHF
TRBV18,TRBJ2-3,CASKKAGPSTDTQYF
TRBV7-2,TRBJ2-3,CASSLDSRGTQYF